This T cell receptor beta chain was recovered during a study of blood T cell repertoires in COVID-19. Study-level background: The origin of the acute and convalescent COVID-19 samples was the United States, Italy and Spain. In each case, the material was cDNA or gDNA derived from T cells, B-cell-depleted T cells, or PBMCs.

Trimming shortened V by 2 bases and J by 1 base, and 14 bases separated the two germline ends. This CDR3 region has 16 residues. Germline CDR1 reads LGHDT; CDR2 reads YNNKEL (reference sequence). In the original analysis: By means of reference gene primer amplification, nucleated cell counts were estimated. Produced via immunoSEQ multiplex PCR; TCRdb's table is partial and in-frame only. That table is the source of V, J and clone size, and D and trimming were worked out from the DNA. The table includes around 300,000 clones, 91% detected once. This clone has just one count. Sequencing used peripheral blood. V is TRBV3-1 (or the pseudogene TRBV3-2) and J is TRBJ1-1; D is ambiguous. The sequence derives from a woman aged 25 to 39 with COVID-19, enrolled during active disease. In DNA, the CDR3 is TGTGCCAGCAGCCAATTACCCGGGTCGGGGAACACTGAAGCTTTCTTT. Its translation is CASSQLPGSGNTEAFF.